The 23 T cell receptor beta chains presented below share a single source sample, sequenced in a study of blood T cell repertoires in COVID-19 (dated by TCRdb to 2018 to 2021). Libraries were built with the immunoSEQ multiplex PCR assay. The source is immuneACCESS, and TCRdb retained only in-frame sequences with V and J called. Part of the clones is not carried over; for the studies checked, unresolved V genes explain less than half of this, and the remainder is unexplained. Recorded for this sample are 6,000 to 7,000 clones; about nine tenths of them occurred a single time. The ten largest clones add up to 8.5% to 10% of the sample. Source material: peripheral blood. The receptors were gathered from a human donor with active COVID-19. The donor label of this sample is uncertain.

This chain connects TRBV11-2 to TRBJ2-5; 8 bases are a match to TRBD2. CDR3 length: 16 residues. Germline CDR1 is SGHAT and CDR2 is FQNNGV. After removal of 1 base from V and 4 bases from J, the junction contained 8 bases not matched to a gene. The CDR3, as DNA: TGTGCCAGCAGCTTAGGAACGGGAGGGCCATCAGAGACCCAGTACTTC. Protein product: CASSLGTGGPSETQYF.

V usage is TRBV7-9 and J usage is TRBJ1-4; D is unclear. The CDR3 totals 12 residues. V shed 5 bases and J shed 7 bases, with 8 bases lying between them. Germline CDR1 and CDR2: SEHNR and FQNEAQ (reference sequence). CDR3: CASSRLGEKLFF. CDR3 in DNA: TGTGCCAGCAGCCGACTGGGTGAAAAACTGTTTTTT.

The gene calls are TRBV30 and TRBJ2-2, with D maybe TRBD1 (6 bases). The CDR3 contains 14 residues. Germline CDR1 and CDR2: GTSNPN and SVGIG (reference sequence). Trimming left V 5 bases short and J 1 base short, with 11 bases between. The DNA of the CDR3 is TGTGCCTGGGGGGGCGGAGGGAACACCGGGGAGCTGTTTTTT. Its translation is CAWGGGGNTGELFF.

The chain combines TRBV7-9 with TRBJ2-5; tentatively, D is TRBD2 (5 bases). Germline loops: CDR1 SEHNR, CDR2 FQNEAQ (reference sequence). There are 14 residues in the CDR3. The germline V and J ends were trimmed by 7 bases and 3 bases, with 15 bases remaining between them. The CDR3 DNA follows: TGTGCCAGCAACACGAGGTCCGGGGAAGAGACCCAGTACTTC. It specifies CASNTRSGEETQYF.

V is TRBV7-9 and J is TRBJ2-6; D might be TRBD1 (6 bases). Germline lookup yields CDR1 SEHNR and CDR2 FQNEAQ (reference sequence). CDR3 length: 18 residues. Trimming removed 0 bases at V and 0 bases at J, with 12 bases between. CDR3 protein: CASSLAGDTFSGANVLTF. The CDR3 nucleotides read TGTGCCAGCAGCTTAGCTGGGGACACCTTCTCTGGGGCCAACGTCCTGACTTTC. The full variable domain, in which reference TRBV7-9 and TRBJ2-6 provide the parts outside the CDR3, is DTGVSQNPRHKITKRGQNVTFRCDPISEHNRLYWYRQTLGQGPEFLTYFQNEAQLEKSRLLSDRFSAERPKGSFSTLEIQRTEQGDSAMYLCASSLAGDTFSGANVLTFGAGSRLTVL.

V usage is TRBV7-8 and J usage is TRBJ1-3, with a tentative D call TRBD1 (5 bases). V lost 5 bases and J 2 bases, leaving 10 bases between the germline ends. There are 14 residues in the CDR3. CDR1 SGHVS and CDR2 FQNEAQ come from the germline V gene. The chain's CDR3 is CASSLDSTGNTIYF. DNA of the CDR3: TGTGCCAGCAGCCTAGACAGTACTGGAAACACCATATATTTT.

The chain recombines TRBV15 with TRBJ1-1, with D maybe TRBD1 (5 bases). CDR3 size: 13 residues. The ends were cut back, 4 bases at V and 8 bases at J, with 14 bases in the middle. CDR1 LNHNV and CDR2 YYDKDF come from the germline V gene (reference sequence). The CDR3 sequence is CATSMGGASEAFF. The CDR3 bases are TGTGCCACCAGCATGGGAGGGGCGTCCGAAGCTTTCTTT.

This clone appeared a single time. The V call is TRBV6-5, the J call TRBJ2-7, with D maybe TRBD1 (6 bases). Trimming cost V 6 bases and J 3 bases, with 18 bases left between them. The CDR3 length is 15 residues. The V gene's germline CDR1 is MNHEY and CDR2 SVGAGI. This chain's CDR3 is CASRARAGANYEQYF. CDR3 DNA sequence: TGTGCCAGCAGGGCCCGGGCAGGGGCGAACTACGAGCAGTACTTC.

The chain is built from TRBV9 and TRBJ1-2; the D is unclear. Between the trimmed V and J ends, which lost 7 bases and 1 base, there was a span of 14 bases. This CDR3 is 14 amino acids long. Germline CDR1 and CDR2: SGDLS and YYNGEE. The CDR3: CASRPAGGNYGYTF. The DNA for the CDR3 is TGTGCCAGCCGACCTGCGGGCGGTAACTATGGCTACACCTTC.

This chain uses TRBV6-5 with TRBJ1-2, with 7 bases that match TRBD1. The CDR3 length is 14 residues. The V gene's germline CDR1 is MNHEY and CDR2 SVGAGI. The junction had 4 bases not matched to a gene; V was cut back by 2 bases and J by 4 bases. Written as DNA, the CDR3 is TGTGCCAGCAGTTACACTCCAGGGGGCTATGGCTACACCTTC. Translating it yields CASSYTPGGYGYTF.

This clone came up once. This chain connects TRBV29-1 to TRBJ2-2; 9 bases agree with TRBD1. There are 15 residues in the CDR3. Trimming took 4 bases from V and 5 from J; bases not matched to a gene: 8. Per germline, CDR1 SQVTM and CDR2 ANQGSEA. The CDR3 region has the DNA TGCAGCGTTGTTTCGGGACAGGGAGCGACCGGGGAGCTGTTTTTT. It encodes CSVVSGQGATGELFF.

The table lists this clone with a count of one. The chain employs TRBV3-1 (or the pseudogene TRBV3-2) and TRBJ2-7; TRBD2 agrees at 8 bases. This CDR3 has 17 amino acids. Germline V lookup: CDR1 LGHDT, CDR2 YNNKEL (reference sequence). Unmatched junction bases numbered 12, after V lost 2 bases and J lost 3 bases. CDR3 region: CASSQTPPREVLYEQYF. In DNA form, the CDR3 reads TGTGCCAGCAGCCAAACACCTCCGCGGGAGGTCCTCTACGAGCAGTACTTC.

This clone has a handful of counts. This chain joins TRBV5-1 and TRBJ1-4; no definite D call. Germline V lookup: CDR1 SGHRS, CDR2 YFSETQ. This CDR3 has 13 amino acids. V lost 3 bases to trimming and J lost 8 bases, with 11 bases between them. CDR3 amino acids: CASSYSGQEKLFF. The DNA for the CDR3 is TGCGCCAGCAGCTATTCGGGTCAGGAAAAACTGTTTTTT.

The chain carries TRBV3-1 (or the pseudogene TRBV3-2) and TRBJ2-5, with 7 positions matching TRBD2. In germline, CDR1 is LGHDT, CDR2 YNNKEL (reference sequence). V lost 4 bases and J lost 4; bases outside the gene matches: 9. CDR3 length: 15 residues. This chain's CDR3 is CASSLRGEGSETQYF. The CDR3 DNA is TGTGCCAGCAGCCTCCGGGGGGAGGGGTCAGAGACCCAGTACTTC.

The chain carries TRBV18 and TRBJ2-3, with 9 bases fitting TRBD2. With 3 bases clipped from V and 3 bases from J, the junction kept 7 bases outside the gene matches. Germline V gene lookup returns CDR1 KGHSH and CDR2 LQKENI. This CDR3 spans 16 amino acids. In DNA form, the CDR3 reads TGTGCCAGCTCACCGCTAGCGGGGAGAGGAACAGATACGCAGTATTTT. It translates to CASSPLAGRGTDTQYF.

The CDR3 spells CASSASYTEAFF. The CDR3 DNA reads as TGTGCCAGCAGCGCTAGTTACACTGAAGCTTTCTTT. The chain joins TRBV28 to TRBJ1-1, with D unresolved. There are 12 residues in the CDR3. Deletions cut 6 bases from V and 3 bases from J, with 8 bases between. The germline gives CDR1 MDHEN, CDR2 SYDVKM. Supplemented by reference TRBV28 and TRBJ1-1, the full variable domain reads DVKVTQSSRYLVKRTGEKVFLECVQDMDHENMFWYRQDPGLGLRLIYFSYDVKMKEKGDIPEGYSVSREKKERFSLILESASTNQTSMYLCASSASYTEAFFGQGTRLTVV.

This clone came up once. J is TRBJ1-1 and V is TRBV2; tentative D call: TRBD1 (6 bases). The germline V gene has CDR1 SNHLY and CDR2 FYNNEI. The CDR3 contains 13 residues. V was trimmed by 5 bases and J by 3 bases, leaving 10 bases between them. CDR3: CASSLDRDTEAFF. Written as DNA, the CDR3 is TGTGCCAGCAGTCTGGACAGAGACACTGAAGCTTTCTTT. Filled out from reference TRBV2 and TRBJ1-1, the complete variable domain reads EPEVTQTPSHQVTQMGQEVILRCVPISNHLYFYWYRQILGQKVEFLVSFYNNEISEKSEIFDDQFSVERPDGSNFTLKIRSTKLEDSAMYFCASSLDRDTEAFFGQGTRLTVV.

This chain links TRBV10-1 with TRBJ1-1, with 9 bases matching TRBD1. The junction had 8 bases not matched to a gene; V was cut back by 4 bases and J by 5 bases. CDR1 is WNHNN, CDR2 SYGVQD, per germline (reference sequence). This CDR3 spans 15 amino acids. In DNA form, the CDR3 reads TGCGCCAGCAGTGGGTCCGGGACAGGGAAAACTGAAGCTTTCTTT. This sequence encodes CASSGSGTGKTEAFF.

This clone was observed once. The chain carries TRBV7-8 and TRBJ1-4; 12 bases line up with TRBD1. The CDR3 covers 14 residues. V lost 5 bases, J lost 10 bases, and 5 bases stayed unmatched. In germline, CDR1 is SGHVS, CDR2 FQNEAQ. The CDR3 spells CASSPGTGGGKLFF. As DNA, the CDR3 is TGTGCCAGCAGCCCCGGGACAGGGGGCGGAAAACTGTTTTTT. Together with reference TRBV7-8 and TRBJ1-4, the CDR3 gives the full variable domain: GAGVSQSPRYKVAKRGQDVALRCDPISGHVSLFWYQQALGQGPEFLTYFQNEAQLDKSGLPSDRFFAERPEGSVSTLKIQRTQQEDSAVYLCASSPGTGGGKLFFGSGTQLSVL.

This chain connects TRBV12-3 or TRBV12-4 to TRBJ2-2; tentatively, D is TRBD2 (5 bases). The CDR3 spans 13 residues. V was pared by 11 bases and J by 6 bases, with 16 bases between. The CDR3 sequence is CAYSSGRAGELFF. CDR3 nucleotides: TGTGCCTACTCGAGCGGTAGGGCCGGGGAGCTGTTTTTT.

This rearrangement joins TRBV30 to TRBJ2-7; the match to TRBD1 covers 10 bases. V lost 0 bases and J lost 2; bases outside the gene matches: 16. Germline CDR1 is GTSNPN and CDR2 is SVGIG (reference sequence). This CDR3 is 19 amino acids long. The CDR3 bases are TGTGCCTGGAGTGTAGGGCGGGACAGGGGAATCGGGTCGGCCTACGAGCAGTACTTC. This gives the protein CAWSVGRDRGIGSAYEQYF.

This chain joins TRBV7-2 and TRBJ2-3, with 10 nucleotides matching TRBD2. The CDR3 has 16 amino acids. J was trimmed by 9 bases and V by 5 bases; bases with no gene match: 14. The V gene's germline CDR1 is SGHTA and CDR2 FQGNSA. CDR3 coding DNA: TGTGCCAGCAGCGCCTCGGTAGCGGGGGGTCAAATGACGCAGTATTTT. This encodes CASSASVAGGQMTQYF.

CDR3: CASAPGQGTYEQYF. CDR3 nucleotides: TGTGCCAGTGCACCGGGACAGGGGACCTACGAGCAGTACTTC. V usage is TRBV19 and J usage is TRBJ2-7, with 10 nucleotides matching TRBD1. Germline CDR1 and CDR2: LNHDA and SQIVND (reference sequence). The junction had 6 bases not matched to a gene; V was cut back by 8 bases and J by 2 bases. The CDR3 sequence is 14 residues long.